This T cell receptor beta chain was recovered during a study of shared clonotypes between healthy human individuals. Libraries were prepared by immunoSEQ multiplex PCR; TCRdb keeps only in-frame clonotypes and omits some of them. The table has 2 million to 3 million clones, approximately 94% seen once. A split of CD4+ cells into CD45RA+ naive and CD45RA-negative memory subsets was performed. Germline-derived CDR1 and CDR2 are SGHDN and FVKESK. This CDR3 comprises 12 residues. Trimming shortened V by 4 bases and J by 5 bases, and 8 bases separated the two germline ends. The sequence came from a man between 18 and 29 years old in good health. Some clones in this sample may be carry-over from other donors' samples. J is TRBJ1-1 and V is TRBV14, with unresolved D. Sequences were obtained from naive CD4+ T cells from PBMCs. Subset defined: CD45RA+ positively selected. The CDR3 reads CASSLSQTEAFF. CDR3 DNA sequence: TGTGCCAGCAGCCTGAGCCAAACTGAAGCTTTCTTT.